This T cell receptor (beta chain) emerged from a study of cytomegalovirus exposure and HLA in healthy donors. The study ran its PCR with 60 Vbeta and 13 Jbeta primers. Data came from immunoSEQ multiplex PCR; TCRdb stores just in-frame clones and leaves some out. The profile shows roughly 120,000 clones, approximately 80% of them singletons. The germline V and J ends were trimmed by 5 bases and 9 bases, with 22 bases remaining between them. From germline, CDR1 is MNHEY and CDR2 SMNVEV (reference sequence). The CDR3 is 15 residues long. The chain links TRBV27 to TRBJ2-5; D is possibly TRBD2 (6 bases). This receptor was obtained from a middle-aged man in good health and CMV-seronegative. The sample consisted of PBMCs. The CDR3 DNA sequence: TGTGCCAGCAGTAGGCGGGGTCTAGGGGAAGTGGCCCAGTACTTC. Protein product: CASSRRGLGEVAQYF.